These 11 T cell receptor beta chains came from one sample sequenced in a study of blood T cell repertoires in COVID-19. Generated by immunoSEQ multiplex PCR, the TCRdb table keeps only in-frame clones and is missing some. The repertoire holds some 310,000 clones, with about nine tenths as singletons. Sample: peripheral blood. Receptors were obtained from a man aged 45-65 years with active or convalescent COVID-19.

The chain has TRBV1 and TRBJ2-7; the table's D call TRBD1 went unverified against the DNA. TRBV1 constitutes a pseudogene. The CDR3 has 15 amino acids. The CDR3 nucleotides read TGCACCAGCAGCCATGATTCGACAGGAGCCTACGAGCAGTACTTC. It codes for CTSSHDSTGAYEQYF.

V and J are TRBV7-3 and TRBJ2-1, with 9 bases identical to TRBD2. The CDR3 extends over 15 amino acids. CDR1 and CDR2 from the germline V gene are SGHTA and FQGTGA. After removal of 5 bases from V and 2 bases from J, the junction contained 4 bases not matched to a gene. This CDR3 reads CASSPSGGTYNEQFF. In DNA, the CDR3 is TGTGCCAGCAGCCCAAGCGGGGGGACCTACAATGAGCAGTTCTTC.

V is TRBV19 and J is TRBJ2-3; possible D gene TRBD1, 6 bases. Germline assignment: CDR1 LNHDA and CDR2 SQIVND (reference sequence). Trimming removed 4 bases from V and 0 bases from J, with 14 bases in between. This CDR3 comprises 16 residues. CDR3 residues: CASSRQAYTSTDTQYF. CDR3 sequence (DNA): TGTGCCAGTAGTAGACAGGCCTATACTAGCACAGATACGCAGTATTTT.

The chain is built from TRBV19 and TRBJ1-1; no clear D gene. The CDR3 has 11 residues. V was clipped by 9 bases and J by 7 bases, with 12 bases between them. Germline CDR1 and CDR2: LNHDA and SQIVND (reference sequence). The CDR3 is CASYLTGEAFF. CDR3 in DNA: TGTGCCAGCTACCTGACGGGTGAAGCTTTCTTT.

This rearrangement joins TRBV7-6 to TRBJ2-3; 9 bases are shared with TRBD2. Germline-derived CDR1 and CDR2 are SGHVS and FNYEAQ. V gave up 5 bases and J gave up 3 bases; unmatched junction bases: 6. There are 15 residues in the CDR3. This CDR3 reads CASSPYSGSTDTQYF. The CDR3 DNA reads TGTGCCAGCAGCCCTTATAGCGGGAGTACAGATACGCAGTATTTT.

The chain recombines TRBV27 with TRBJ2-7; perhaps TRBD1 as D (8 bases). The germline V gene has CDR1 MNHEY and CDR2 SMNVEV (reference sequence). The V end lost 5 bases, the J end lost 7 bases, and 18 bases lay between the germline ends. There are 14 residues in the CDR3. CDR3 sequence (DNA): TGTGCCAGCAGTCCCCAGGGGGCCGGGGGGGAGCAGTACTTC. This encodes CASSPQGAGGEQYF.

The chain is built from TRBV28 and TRBJ1-2, with TRBD1 matching over 7 bases. CDR3 length: 14 amino acids. Germline trimming cut 2 bases from V and 4 bases from J; bases unmatched to any gene: 4. The germline CDR1 and CDR2 sequences are MDHEN and SYDVKM. The DNA for the CDR3 is TGTGCCAGCAGTTTAGGAGGGGGCGGCTATGGCTACACCTTC. Its translation: CASSLGGGGYGYTF.

This clone was recorded only once. Other DNA sequences within the sample encode an identical CDR3. The chain uses TRBV3-1 (or the pseudogene TRBV3-2) and TRBJ1-1; 7 bases agree with TRBD1. This CDR3 has 14 residues. Unmatched junction bases numbered 2, after V lost 0 bases and J lost 4 bases. The V gene's germline CDR1 is LGHDT and CDR2 YNNKEL (reference sequence). The CDR3 DNA is TGTGCCAGCAGCCAAGAAGGGGGCCGCACTGAAGCTTTCTTT. Its translation is CASSQEGGRTEAFF.

This chain uses TRBV28 with TRBJ2-7, with 13 bases identical to TRBD2. The CDR3 is made up of 15 amino acids. The germline CDR1 and CDR2 sequences are MDHEN and SYDVKM. The V segment lost 7 bases and the J segment 7 bases; nucleotides outside the gene matches: 10. The CDR3 loop is CASKLGTSGTGEQYF. For the CDR3, the DNA is TGTGCCAGCAAACTAGGGACTAGCGGGACGGGGGAGCAGTACTTC.

This clone is a singleton in its sample. The chain is built from TRBV3-1 (or the pseudogene TRBV3-2) and TRBJ2-4, with D perhaps matching TRBD1 (6 bases). The germline V gene has CDR1 LGHDT and CDR2 YNNKEL (reference sequence). Trimming stripped 1 base from V and 13 bases from J, with 20 bases between. The CDR3 is 15 residues long. This chain's CDR3 is CASSQGGHTPLQQYF. The CDR3 coding sequence is TGTGCCAGCAGCCAAGGGGGACATACTCCCCTTCAACAGTACTTC.

This chain links TRBV24-1 with TRBJ2-3; D unresolved. This CDR3 region has 12 residues. V dropped 6 bases and J dropped 1 base, with 4 bases sitting between them. Germline V gene sequence: CDR1 KGHDR, CDR2 SFDVKD. For the CDR3, the DNA is TGTGCCACCAGTCCAGGCACAGATACGCAGTATTTT. Amino acid sequence: CATSPGTDTQYF.